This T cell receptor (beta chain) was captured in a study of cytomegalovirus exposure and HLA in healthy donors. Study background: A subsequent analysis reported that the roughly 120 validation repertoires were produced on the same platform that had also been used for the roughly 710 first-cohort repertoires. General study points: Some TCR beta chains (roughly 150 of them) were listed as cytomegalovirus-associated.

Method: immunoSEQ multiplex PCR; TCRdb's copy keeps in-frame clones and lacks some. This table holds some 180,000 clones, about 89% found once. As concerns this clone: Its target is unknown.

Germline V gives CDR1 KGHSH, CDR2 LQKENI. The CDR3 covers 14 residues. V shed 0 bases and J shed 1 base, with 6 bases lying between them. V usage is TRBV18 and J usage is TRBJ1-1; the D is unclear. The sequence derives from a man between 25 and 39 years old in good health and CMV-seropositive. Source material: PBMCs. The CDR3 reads CASSPPTGNTEAFF. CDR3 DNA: TGTGCCAGCTCACCACCCACGGGGAACACTGAAGCTTTCTTT.